This TCR beta chain was observed in a study of post-analysis software for immune sequencing data. Study-level information: Recorded subtypes: relapsing-remitting, secondary progressive, progressive-relapsing; some patients unannotated.

The library was made from cDNA and included unique molecular identifiers. Each CDR3 protein is one row after TCRdb ran MiXCR on the PCR reads. The sample yields roughly 410,000 distinct CDR3 sequences, roughly 36% seen once. This clonotype was recorded a few times. The antigen remains unidentified. Study results and limitations: TRBV5-6, TRBV5-1 and TRBV20-1 were among roughly 5 TRBV segments more frequent in patients than controls. Batch-matched samples strongly co-clustered by F measure.

After removal of 5 bases from V and 0 bases from J, the junction contained 5 bases not matched to a gene. The CDR3 contains 15 residues. The germline CDR1 and CDR2 sequences are SEHNR and FQNEAQ (reference sequence). The source is a girl aged 10-17 years with multiple sclerosis. The chain uses TRBV7-9 and TRBJ1-2, with 8 bases matching TRBD1. Material: blood. The CDR3 sequence: CASSPMGQANYGYTF. CDR3 bases: TGTGCCAGCAGCCCGATGGGACAGGCTAACTATGGCTACACCTTC.